The rows below give T cell receptor beta chains drawn from one sample of a study of blood T cell repertoires in COVID-19. The data were produced by immunoSEQ multiplex PCR, yet TCRdb's version contains in-frame clones alone and is incomplete. The sample carries about 95,000 clones, under 85% recorded once. Sequenced sample: peripheral blood. The receptors shown here come from a human donor in a cohort sampled during active COVID-19. Each CDR3 is given with its conserved first and last residue. A D gene is named only where the DNA matches it firmly. Clone size is given for some rows only: seen once, a few or many times, or a class if the clone is expanded.

>TRBJ2-5|TRBV15|16|-|TRBD2
CATSMFLAGSQETQYF
TGTGCCACCAGCATGTTCCTAGCGGGATCCCAAGAGACCCAGTACTTC
>TRBJ2-7|TRBV15|18|-|-
CATSTNTPGPAGSYEQYF
TGTGCCACCAGCACCAATACTCCAGGGCCGGCTGGCTCCTACGAGCAGTACTTC
>TRBJ1-2|TRBV5-6|18|-|TRBD1
CASSSNPGQGALGYGYTF
TGTGCCAGCAGCTCGAATCCGGGACAGGGGGCGTTGGGCTATGGCTACACCTTC
>TRBJ1-5|TRBV19|17|-|-
CASSTRQERYSNQPQHF
TGTGCCAGTAGTACTCGACAGGAGAGGTATAGCAATCAGCCCCAGCATTTT
>TRBJ1-3|TRBV28|15|-|-
CASSSQGGAGNTIYF
TGTGCCAGCAGTTCCCAGGGTGGTGCTGGAAACACCATATATTTT
>TRBJ1-5|TRBV4-3|14|-|-
CASSQWGVDQPQHF
TGCGCCAGCAGCCAGTGGGGGGTGGATCAGCCCCAGCATTTT
>TRBJ2-1|TRBV2|12|-|-
CASQAAYNEQFF
TGTGCCAGCCAGGCTGCGTACAATGAGCAGTTCTTC
>TRBJ2-7|TRBV19|14|once|TRBD1
CASSKGDRVYEQYF
TGTGCCAGTAGCAAGGGGGACAGGGTCTACGAGCAGTACTTC
>TRBJ1-5|TRBV11-2|16|-|TRBD1
CASSLSGTVADQPQHF
TGTGCCAGCAGCTTATCAGGGACAGTCGCCGATCAGCCCCAGCATTTT
>TRBJ1-3|TRBV7-2|13|few|TRBD1
CASSGTGENTIYF
TGTGCCAGCAGCGGGACAGGAGAAAACACCATATATTTT
>TRBJ1-3|TRBV6-6|17|-|TRBD1
CASSLSGTGVSINTIYF
TGTGCCAGCAGTCTGTCCGGGACAGGGGTCTCTATAAACACCATATATTTT
>TRBJ1-1|TRBV20-1|11|-|-
CSAGSGTEAFF
TGCAGTGCGGGGTCGGGGACTGAAGCTTTCTTT
>TRBJ2-3|TRBV18|14|-|TRBD1
CASSQGTETDTQYF
TGTGCCAGCTCACAGGGGACAGAAACAGATACGCAGTATTTT
>TRBJ2-5|TRBV5-1|15|-|-
CASSETTGSQETQYF
TGCGCCAGCAGCGAAACAACAGGGTCCCAAGAGACCCAGTACTTC
>TRBJ1-1|TRBV28|12|-|-
CASSLRYTEAFF
TGTGCCAGCAGCCTCAGATACACTGAAGCTTTCTTT
>TRBJ2-3|TRBV18|12|-|-
CASSPGLDTQYF
TGTGCCAGCTCACCAGGACTTGATACGCAGTATTTT
>TRBJ2-3|TRBV7-2|18|-|-
CASSLFYPQRGQTDTQYF
TGTGCCAGCAGCTTATTTTATCCTCAGCGGGGACAAACAGATACGCAGTATTTT
>TRBJ1-6|TRBV6-5|16|-|TRBD1
CASSYGDRIYNSPLHF
TGTGCCAGCAGTTACGGGGACAGGATCTATAATTCACCCCTCCACTTT
>TRBJ2-5|TRBV7-9|15|few|TRBD2
CASSGTGTSGETQYF
TGTGCCAGCAGCGGAACCGGGACTAGTGGAGAGACCCAGTACTTC
>TRBJ2-1|TRBV19|17|-|-
CASKGVMGANSYNEQFF
TGTGCCAGTAAGGGGGTTATGGGGGCCAACTCCTACAATGAGCAGTTCTTC
>TRBJ2-1|TRBV6-5|14|-|TRBD2
CASLVTSGYNEQFF
TGTGCCAGCTTGGTGACTAGCGGCTACAATGAGCAGTTCTTC
>TRBJ1-2|TRBV28|13|-|-
CASSAGGGYGYTF
TGTGCCAGCAGTGCTGGGGGCGGCTATGGCTACACCTTC
>TRBJ2-7|TRBV5-5|13|-|-
CASSFGGSYEQYF
TGTGCCAGCAGCTTTGGCGGCTCCTACGAGCAGTACTTC
>TRBJ1-3|TRBV5-4|15|few|TRBD1
CASSSMTGSGNTIYF
TGTGCCAGCAGCTCGATGACAGGGTCAGGAAACACCATATATTTT
>TRBJ2-7|TRBV10-3|15|-|TRBD2
CAIRAGLAGSYEQYF
TGTGCCATCAGGGCGGGACTAGCGGGGTCCTACGAGCAGTACTTC
>TRBJ2-1|TRBV6-5|16|-|TRBD1
CASSYRAGQAINEQFF
TGTGCCAGCAGTTACCGCGCCGGACAGGCGATCAATGAGCAGTTCTTC
>TRBJ1-5|TRBV9|14|-|-
CASSQGSSGEPQHF
TGTGCCAGCAGCCAAGGGTCGTCGGGGGAGCCCCAGCATTTT
>TRBJ2-2|TRBV29-1|11|-|TRBD1
CSVHRGGELFF
TGCAGCGTTCACAGGGGCGGGGAGCTGTTTTTT
>TRBJ2-2|TRBV27|15|-|TRBD1
CASSLGTVLTGELFF
TGTGCCAGCAGCCTCGGGACAGTACTTACCGGGGAGCTGTTTTTT
>TRBJ1-1|TRBV6-5|15|-|-
CASSSFGGARTEAFF
TGTGCCAGCAGTAGTTTTGGCGGGGCGAGAACTGAAGCTTTCTTT
>TRBJ2-1|TRBV6-6|16|-|TRBD2
CASSPLAGEAYNEQFF
TGTGCCAGCAGCCCCCTAGCGGGAGAGGCCTACAATGAGCAGTTCTTC
>TRBJ2-3|TRBV6-2/TRBV6-3|15|few|TRBD2
CASSWRGTNTDTQYF
TGTGCCAGCAGTTGGCGGGGGACCAACACAGATACGCAGTATTTT
>TRBJ1-2|TRBV12-3/TRBV12-4|12|-|TRBD1
CASSYRGQGYTF
TGTGCCAGCAGTTACAGGGGGCAAGGCTACACCTTC
>TRBJ1-2|TRBV6-4|13|once|-
CASRSQGFGGYTF
TGTGCCAGCAGATCGCAGGGGTTCGGAGGCTACACCTTC
>TRBJ2-7|TRBV6-5|15|-|-
CASKVGTHSTYEQYF
TGTGCCAGCAAAGTGGGGACACATTCTACCTACGAGCAGTACTTC
>TRBJ2-1|TRBV7-9|14|-|-
CASSLASNYNEQFF
TGTGCCAGCAGCTTAGCGTCCAATTACAATGAGCAGTTCTTC
>TRBJ2-1|TRBV5-1|15|-|TRBD2
CASSLVVAGGHEQFF
TGCGCCAGCAGCCTGGTGGTAGCGGGAGGCCATGAGCAGTTCTTC
>TRBJ1-5|TRBV6-5|14|-|-
CASRTGTSNQPQHF
TGTGCCAGCAGAACAGGGACTAGCAATCAGCCCCAGCATTTT
>TRBJ2-2|TRBV28|14|-|-
CASTRAAQAGELFF
TGTGCCAGCACCCGCGCTGCACAGGCCGGGGAGCTGTTTTTT
>TRBJ2-2|TRBV11-3|14|-|-
CASSQGWGPGELFF
TGTGCCAGCAGCCAAGGGTGGGGCCCCGGGGAGCTGTTTTTT
>TRBJ2-1|TRBV14|14|few|-
CASTRDLIDNEQFF
TGTGCCAGCACGAGGGATCTCATTGACAATGAGCAGTTCTTC
>TRBJ1-1|TRBV2|15|-|-
CASSEQLKKKTEAFF
TGTGCCAGCAGTGAACAACTAAAGAAAAAGACTGAAGCTTTCTTT
>TRBJ2-1|TRBV9|15|-|-
CASSGGTGAYNEQFF
TGTGCCAGCAGCGGGGGAACGGGGGCCTACAATGAGCAGTTCTTC
>TRBJ1-6|TRBV3-1/TRBV3-2|16|few|-
CASSDAVALYNSPLHF
TGTGCCAGCAGCGATGCGGTCGCGCTCTATAATTCACCCCTCCACTTT
>TRBJ2-7|TRBV7-8|19|-|TRBD2
CASSLSELILAGATTGQYF
TGTGCCAGCAGCCTCAGCGAACTAATACTAGCGGGGGCTACTACGGGGCAGTACTTC
>TRBJ2-3|TRBV6-5|15|-|-
CASSYGRGGTDTQYF
TGTGCCAGCAGTTACGGGAGGGGGGGCACAGATACGCAGTATTTT
>TRBJ1-2|TRBV7-9|12|few|-
CASSSPGSGYTF
TGTGCCAGCAGCTCTCCAGGAAGTGGCTACACCTTC
>TRBJ2-2|TRBV7-8|17|-|TRBD2
CASSSAPGLQVGGELFF
TGTGCCAGCAGCTCGGCCCCGGGACTACAAGTGGGCGGGGAGCTGTTTTTT
>TRBJ2-1|TRBV3-1/TRBV3-2|15|-|-
CASSRAGLSYNEQFF
TGTGCCAGCAGCCGAGCGGGCCTATCCTACAATGAGCAGTTCTTC
>TRBJ2-5|TRBV7-2|19|-|TRBD1
CASSLVTGKITSVAETQYF
TGTGCCAGCAGCTTAGTGACAGGGAAAATTACTTCGGTGGCAGAGACCCAGTACTTC
>TRBJ1-1|TRBV11-2|13|-|TRBD1
CASIPTGAAEAFF
TGTGCCAGCATTCCAACAGGGGCGGCTGAAGCTTTCTTT
>TRBJ2-2|TRBV7-9|16|-|-
CASSLHAAANTGELFF
TGTGCCAGCAGCTTACATGCAGCGGCGAACACCGGGGAGCTGTTTTTT
>TRBJ2-3|TRBV24-1|12|-|-
CASSSGTDTQYF
TGTGCCTCCAGTAGCGGCACAGATACGCAGTATTTT
>TRBJ1-2|TRBV15|15|-|TRBD1
CATSITGGKNYGYTF
TGTGCCACCAGCATTACAGGGGGAAAAAACTATGGCTACACCTTC